The 5 T cell receptor beta chains in this list originate from one sample, sequenced in a study of shared clonotypes between healthy human individuals. Clones were read by immunoSEQ multiplex PCR, and TCRdb kept only the in-frame ones, dropping some. The sample holds approximately 100,000 clones, roughly two thirds seen once. Material: memory CD8+ T cells sorted from blood. Subset: CD45RO+ cells pooled with CCR7-negative TemRA cells. Receptors originate from a man aged 25 to 45 in good health.

This clone was detected many times. This chain links TRBV7-9 with TRBJ2-1; 11 nucleotides match TRBD2. The V segment lost 6 bases and the J segment 3 bases; nucleotides outside the gene matches: 7. Germline values: CDR1 SEHNR, CDR2 FQNEAQ (reference sequence). The CDR3 totals 16 residues. CDR3 sequence reads: CASSLTGLADYNEQFF. Here the CDR3 DNA reads TGTGCCAGCAGTTTAACGGGACTAGCGGACTACAATGAGCAGTTCTTC.

Regarding this clone: With only one base between it and a far larger clone, this is likely a read error. The rearrangement links TRBV25-1 to TRBJ2-5; a possible D gene is TRBD2 (6 bases). Trimming removed 8 bases at V and 3 bases at J, with 16 bases between. Germline V gives CDR1 MGHDK, CDR2 SYGVNS. CDR3 length: 14 amino acids. The CDR3 bases are TGTGCCAGCTTCGGGGCGGGCGGGGAAGAGACCCAGTACTTC. Its translation: CASFGAGGEETQYF.

V usage is TRBV2 and J usage is TRBJ2-1; D unclear. The CDR3 loop spans 10 amino acids. The germline gives CDR1 SNHLY, CDR2 FYNNEI. V dropped 7 bases and J dropped 6 bases, with 4 bases sitting between them. The CDR3 nucleotides are TGTGCCAGCATTCGCAATGAGCAGTTCTTC. This encodes CASIRNEQFF.

In the case of this clone: The same CDR3 arises from other DNA sequences in this sample as well. The chain recombines TRBV6-6 with TRBJ2-1, with 8 bases fitting TRBD2. Per the germline V gene, CDR1 is MNHNY and CDR2 is SVGAGI (reference sequence). The CDR3 runs 16 residues. Trimming cost V 2 bases and J 4 bases; bases outside gene matches: 7. In DNA form, the CDR3 reads TGTGCCAGCAGTTACCTTACTAGCGGCCTTTACAATGAGCAGTTCTTC. Protein sequence: CASSYLTSGLYNEQFF.

This clone was recorded only once. V is TRBV19 and J is TRBJ2-7; D gene uncertain. This CDR3 is 12 amino acids long. Trimming took off 1 base at V and 6 bases at J, with 7 bases between the two ends. CDR1 and CDR2 from the germline V gene are LNHDA and SQIVND (reference sequence). CDR3 loop: CASSIGVGEQYF. CDR3 in DNA: TGTGCCAGTAGTATAGGGGTTGGCGAGCAGTACTTC.